This T cell receptor beta chain was captured by sequencing in a study of blood T cells in healthy people across ages. The authors ran a second PCR of 7 to 11 cycles using a sample-barcoded 5' primer and a J-beta primer mix. CDR3-containing paired-end reads numbered at least 3 million in each sample. In TCRdb, the 5' RACE reads were re-called with MiXCR into one record per CDR3 protein. The sample consists of some 760,000 distinct CDR3 sequences, 20% to 25% of them appearing once. Germline CDR1 DFQATT, CDR2 SNEGSKA (reference sequence). This CDR3 spans 14 amino acids. V gave up 5 bases and J gave up 4 bases, with 17 bases separating them. These data also formed part of another study, on T cells of mothers and their children. That study reports: Healthy Caucasian mothers, a few in number, and their six children were the donors. Related and unrelated pairs show similar shaping of TCR recombination output by thymic selection.

This TCR derives from a boy aged 10-17 years in good health. This chain joins TRBV20-1 and TRBJ2-5; no definite D call. Material for sequencing was blood. CDR3 sequence reads: CSAPRTEPPETQYF. CDR3 sequence (DNA): TGCAGTGCTCCCCGGACGGAGCCCCCAGAGACCCAGTACTTC.